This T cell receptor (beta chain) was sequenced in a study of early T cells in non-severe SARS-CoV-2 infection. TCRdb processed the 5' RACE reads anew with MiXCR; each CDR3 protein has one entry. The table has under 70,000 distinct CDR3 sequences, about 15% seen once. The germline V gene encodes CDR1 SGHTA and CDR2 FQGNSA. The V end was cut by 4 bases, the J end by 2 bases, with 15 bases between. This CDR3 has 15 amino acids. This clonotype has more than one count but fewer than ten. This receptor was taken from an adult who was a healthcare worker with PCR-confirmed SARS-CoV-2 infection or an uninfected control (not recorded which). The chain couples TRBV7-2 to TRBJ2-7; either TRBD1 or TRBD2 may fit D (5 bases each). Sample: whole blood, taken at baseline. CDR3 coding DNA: TGTGCCAGCAGCTGGGACCGGGACCGCGCCTACGAGCAGTACTTC. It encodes CASSWDRDRAYEQYF.